One sample yielded the 30 T cell receptor beta chains listed below, sequenced in a study of T cells in Graves' hyperthyroidism and ophthalmopathy. Researchers took RNA transcripts and amplified the TCR beta CDR3 regions from them. Carried out on the TCR CDR3, a first-round RT-PCR used the HTBI primer set. TCRdb itself ran the multiplex PCR reads through MiXCR, one entry per CDR3 protein. The sample lists approximately 700,000 distinct CDR3 sequences, about a sixth occurring once. The material sequenced was blood. Source of these receptors: a man aged 18 to 29 with Graves' hyperthyroidism.

There are many counts of this clonotype. The rearrangement joins TRBV18 to TRBJ1-5, with D maybe TRBD1 (6 bases). Trimming removed 4 bases from V and 8 bases from J, with 12 bases in between. The V gene's germline CDR1 is KGHSH and CDR2 LQKENI. The CDR3 consists of 13 residues. The CDR3 loop is CASSLQGPEPQHF. For the CDR3, the DNA is TGTGCCAGCTCACTACAGGGCCCGGAGCCCCAGCATTTT.

V usage is TRBV12-3 or TRBV12-4 and J usage is TRBJ2-2; TRBD1 matches at 8 bases. J gave up 10 bases and V 5 bases, and 12 bases lay outside the gene matches. The CDR3 contains 15 residues. CDR3 bases: TGTGCCAGCAGTACCCGACAGGGGCGAAGGGTGGAGCTGTTTTTT. This gives the protein CASSTRQGRRVELFF.

This sequence joins TRBV3-1 and TRBJ1-1, with 8 bases identical to TRBD1. The CDR3 totals 15 residues. Germline V gene sequence: CDR1 LGHDT, CDR2 YNNKEL (reference sequence). V lost 2 bases and J lost 11; bases outside the gene matches: 13. The CDR3 loop reads CASSQWGQAETGAFF. The CDR3 DNA sequence: TGTGCCAGCAGCCAATGGGGACAGGCCGAAACGGGGGCTTTCTTT. Full variable domain (remainder filled in from reference TRBV3-1 and TRBJ1-1): DTAVSQTPKYLVTQMGNDKSIKCEQNLGHDTMYWYKQDSKKFLKIMFSYNNKELIINETVPNRFSPKSPDKAHLNLHINSLELGDSAVYFCASSQWGQAETGAFFGQGTRLTVV.

At least ten counts were recorded for this clonotype. V and J are TRBV7-6 and TRBJ2-7; the match to TRBD2 covers 8 bases. V shed 1 base and J 5 bases; nucleotides not matched to a gene: 10. The CDR3 is 16 residues long. Per the germline V gene, CDR1 is SGHVS and CDR2 is FNYEAQ. CDR3 amino acids: CASSLEGGLGFDEQYF. As DNA, the CDR3 is TGTGCCAGCAGCTTAGAAGGGGGACTAGGTTTCGACGAGCAGTACTTC.

The gene calls are TRBV18 and TRBJ2-6; either TRBD1 or TRBD2 may fit D (6 bases each). The CDR3 extends over 18 amino acids. V lost 4 bases, J lost 0 bases, and 16 bases lay in between. Germline V gene sequence: CDR1 KGHSH, CDR2 LQKENI. The CDR3 sequence: CASSRGARGTSGANVLTF. The CDR3 nucleotides are TGTGCCAGCTCACGGGGGGCGAGAGGAACCTCTGGGGCCAACGTCCTGACTTTC.

This clonotype was detected ten times or more. The V gene is TRBV7-3, the J gene TRBJ2-1, with D possibly being TRBD1 or TRBD2 (5 bases each). Looked up from germline, CDR1 is SGHTA and CDR2 is FQGTGA. The CDR3 runs 13 residues. Trimming cost V 3 bases and J 10 bases, with 13 bases left between them. The CDR3 protein is CASSFRGPLEQFF. Written as DNA, the CDR3 is TGTGCCAGCAGCTTCCGGGGCCCGTTGGAGCAGTTCTTC.

This clonotype was detected many times. This chain uses TRBV30 with TRBJ2-1; TRBD2 aligns across 7 bases. Germline trimming cut 6 bases from V and 3 bases from J; bases unmatched to any gene: 8. The CDR3 is 14 residues long. Germline V CDR1 and CDR2: GTSNPN, SVGIG (reference sequence). CDR3 sequence reads: CACITGTNYNEQFF. CDR3 sequence (DNA): TGTGCCTGTATTACCGGGACTAACTACAATGAGCAGTTCTTC.

The CDR3 sequence: CASSPFTSGSSGTQYF. DNA for the CDR3: TGTGCCAGCTCACCCTTTACTAGCGGGAGTTCGGGGACCCAGTACTTC. The V and J genes are TRBV18 and TRBJ2-5; 11 bases align to TRBD2. Germline assignment: CDR1 KGHSH and CDR2 LQKENI. The V segment lost 3 bases and the J segment 7 bases; nucleotides outside the gene matches: 10. The CDR3 has 16 amino acids.

This clonotype has more than one count but fewer than ten. The chain is built from TRBV20-1 and TRBJ2-5, with D perhaps TRBD1 (6 bases). The CDR3 contains 15 residues. Per the germline V gene, CDR1 is DFQATT and CDR2 is SNEGSKA (reference sequence). Deletions cut 6 bases from V and 2 bases from J, with 19 bases between. Written as DNA, the CDR3 is TGCAGTGCCCCTGGGGCAGGGGATTTTCAAGAGACCCAGTACTTC. Encoded protein: CSAPGAGDFQETQYF.

V and J are TRBV5-6 and TRBJ2-5; 7 nucleotides line up with TRBD1. From germline, CDR1 is SGHDT and CDR2 YYEEEE. This CDR3 has 14 amino acids. Unmatched junction bases numbered 7, after V lost 2 bases and J lost 6 bases. CDR3 loop: CASSLKDRVKTQYF. In DNA form, the CDR3 reads TGTGCCAGCAGCTTAAAAGACAGGGTAAAGACCCAGTACTTC.

Ten or more counts support this clonotype. The chain has TRBV28 and TRBJ2-7, with 9 bases fitting TRBD1. Unmatched junction bases numbered 7, after V lost 5 bases and J lost 2 bases. Germline V gene sequence: CDR1 MDHEN, CDR2 SYDVKM. The CDR3 sequence is 15 residues long. The DNA of the CDR3 is TGTGCCAGCAGTCGAGCCGGGACAGGGACCTACGAGCAGTACTTC. It encodes CASSRAGTGTYEQYF.

This clonotype was recorded at least ten times. The V call is TRBV7-8, the J call TRBJ1-6; D unclear. The V end lost 1 base, the J end lost 7 bases, and 8 bases lay between the germline ends. The CDR3 is 14 amino acids. The germline V gene has CDR1 SGHVS and CDR2 FQNEAQ. CDR3 DNA sequence: TGTGCCAGCAGCTTAGGGAACGTCAATTCACCCCTCCACTTT. This gives the protein CASSLGNVNSPLHF.

In its sample, this clonotype was seen many times. This sequence joins TRBV29-1 and TRBJ2-5, with 7 bases that match TRBD2. The CDR3 runs 15 residues. V shed 6 bases, J shed 7 bases, and the junction held 17 bases outside the gene matches. The germline CDR1 and CDR2 sequences are SQVTM and ANQGSEA. The CDR3 sequence is CSVAPRLAPIGTQYF. The CDR3 DNA sequence: TGCAGCGTCGCTCCTAGACTAGCCCCCATCGGGACCCAGTACTTC.

This clonotype has a count of ten or more. This chain links TRBV2 with TRBJ1-1, with 8 nucleotides matching TRBD1. With V trimmed by 1 base and J by 4 bases, 2 bases remained unmatched. Germline CDR1 is SNHLY and CDR2 is FYNNEI. CDR3 size: 14 residues. The CDR3 spells CASSEEGQVTEAFF. The CDR3 nucleotides are TGTGCCAGCAGTGAAGAGGGACAGGTCACTGAAGCTTTCTTT.

This clonotype was observed many times. The J gene is TRBJ2-7, the V gene TRBV7-2, with a weak D call TRBD2 (5 bases). This CDR3 has 18 residues. Per the germline V gene, CDR1 is SGHTA and CDR2 is FQGNSA. Trimming took 1 base from V and 0 from J, leaving 19 bases between them. CDR3 nucleotide sequence: TGTGCCAGCAGCTTAGTCCTGGGTCCAGCGGTCCTCTCCTACGAGCAGTACTTC. Translating gives CASSLVLGPAVLSYEQYF.

This clonotype was counted at least ten times. This sequence joins TRBV7-3 and TRBJ2-1; D is unclear. The CDR3 consists of 15 residues. The ends were cut back, 1 base at V and 2 bases at J, with 9 bases in the middle. CDR1 SGHTA and CDR2 FQGTGA come from the germline V gene. Here the CDR3 reads CASSLSRDTYNEQFF. As DNA, the CDR3 is TGTGCCAGCAGCTTAAGCCGAGACACCTACAATGAGCAGTTCTTC.

Ten or more counts support this clonotype. The chain carries TRBV13 and TRBJ2-5, with D perhaps matching TRBD1 (6 bases). The CDR3 extends over 14 amino acids. V was clipped by 3 bases and J by 4 bases, with 12 bases between them. The V gene's germline CDR1 is PRHDT and CDR2 FYEKMQ (reference sequence). The CDR3 DNA sequence: TGTGCCAGCAGCTTTCTAAGGGGGTCAGAGACCCAGTACTTC. The encoded protein is CASSFLRGSETQYF.

This clonotype was seen at least ten times. This chain connects TRBV28 to TRBJ2-1; 14 bases map to TRBD2. This CDR3 has 16 amino acids. Germline CDR1 MDHEN, CDR2 SYDVKM. Trimming removed 5 bases from V and 8 bases from J; junction bases left unmatched: 8. The CDR3 coding sequence is TGTGCCAGCAGTACCGTGACTAGCGGGAGGGCCTATGAGCAGTTCTTC. The encoded protein is CASSTVTSGRAYEQFF.

This clonotype was found a few times. The V call is TRBV4-1, the J call TRBJ1-1; no firm D call. Deletions cut 0 bases from V and 2 bases from J, with 7 bases between. Germline CDR1 is MGHRA and CDR2 is YSYEKL. This CDR3 region has 14 residues. Here the CDR3 DNA reads TGCGCCAGCAGCCAAGAGCACCTCAACACTGAAGCTTTCTTT. Translation: CASSQEHLNTEAFF.

The chain has TRBV27 and TRBJ2-1, with a weak D call TRBD1 (5 bases). The germline V gene has CDR1 MNHEY and CDR2 SMNVEV (reference sequence). V was trimmed by 5 bases and J by 4 bases, leaving 15 bases between them. This CDR3 contains 15 residues. CDR3 nucleotides: TGTGCCAGCAGTATGGCAGGGTATGGGTACAATGAGCAGTTCTTC. Encoded protein: CASSMAGYGYNEQFF.

This clonotype was observed at least ten times. This sequence joins TRBV12-3 or TRBV12-4 and TRBJ2-1; 10 bases agree with TRBD2. The V gene end was trimmed by 6 bases and the J gene end by 7 bases; junction bases not matched to a gene: 3. The length of the CDR3 is 13 residues. The CDR3 DNA follows: TGTGCCAGCAGAAGCGGGAGGGAAAATGAGCAGTTCTTC. Protein product: CASRSGRENEQFF.

The sample holds a few counts of this clonotype. The chain employs TRBV24-1 and TRBJ2-3; 8 bases align to TRBD1. Germline assignment: CDR1 KGHDR and CDR2 SFDVKD. CDR3 length: 15 residues. V trimming: 6 bases; J trimming: 4 bases; junction bases outside the gene matches: 8. The CDR3 bases are TGTGCCACCAGTTTGAGACAGGGGTCATCAGATACGCAGTATTTT. Protein sequence: CATSLRQGSSDTQYF.

The chain couples TRBV27 to TRBJ2-4; 8 bases match TRBD2. The J segment lost 2 bases and the V segment lost 3 bases, leaving 9 bases of the junction unmatched. Germline V CDR1 and CDR2: MNHEY, SMNVEV (reference sequence). This CDR3 region has 17 residues. CDR3 bases: TGTGCCAGCAGTTTTGATGGCGGGAGGTTCCCCAAAAACATTCAGTACTTC. This gives the protein CASSFDGGRFPKNIQYF.

This clonotype was found many times. The V call is TRBV11-1, the J call TRBJ2-1, with 7 bases matching TRBD1. The ends lost 6 bases at V and 4 bases at J; junction bases unmatched: 12. CDR1 and CDR2 from the germline V gene are SGHAT and FQDESV (reference sequence). The CDR3 runs to 16 residues. CDR3 residues: CASSLFGDSLYNEQFF. Here the CDR3 DNA reads TGTGCCAGCAGTCTTTTTGGGGACAGCCTATACAATGAGCAGTTCTTC. Using reference TRBV11-1 and TRBJ2-1 for the parts outside the CDR3, the full variable domain is EAEVAQSPRYKITEKSQAVAFWCDPISGHATLYWYRQILGQGPELLVQFQDESVVDDSQLPKDRFSAERLKGVDSTLKIQPAELGDSAMYLCASSLFGDSLYNEQFFGPGTRLTVL.

The table lists this clonotype with a few counts. The chain couples TRBV20-1 to TRBJ2-7; TRBD2 matches 13 bases. The CDR3 runs 12 residues. After removal of 6 bases from V and 7 bases from J, the junction contained 3 bases not matched to a gene. Germline values: CDR1 DFQATT, CDR2 SNEGSKA (reference sequence). The CDR3 DNA is TGCAGTGCCAGGACTAGCGGGAGTGAGCAGTACTTC. This codes for CSARTSGSEQYF.

This clonotype was seen at least ten times. In DNA form, the CDR3 reads TGTGCCACCAGTCCAGCCGGGACAGGGGTAGACGAGCAGTACTTC. It specifies CATSPAGTGVDEQYF. The gene calls are TRBV24-1 and TRBJ2-7; TRBD1 agrees at 10 bases. The CDR3 spans 15 residues. The germline gives CDR1 KGHDR, CDR2 SFDVKD. V lost 6 bases to trimming and J lost 5 bases; unmatched junction nucleotides: 9.

The rearrangement uses TRBV28 and TRBJ2-7; unclear D gene. V was trimmed by 5 bases and J by 0 bases, leaving 14 bases between them. This CDR3 region has 15 residues. Germline values: CDR1 MDHEN, CDR2 SYDVKM. The CDR3 DNA is TGTGCCAGCAGTGTAACAGAGCCTAGCTCCTACGAGCAGTACTTC. It is translated as CASSVTEPSSYEQYF.

This clonotype was counted a few times. The J gene is TRBJ2-7, the V gene TRBV6-2 or TRBV6-3; tentative D call: TRBD2 (5 bases). The germline gives CDR1 MNHEY, CDR2 SVGEGT. V was shortened by 6 bases and J by 7 bases, with 19 bases between the two germline ends. There are 14 residues in the CDR3. CDR3 sequence reads: CASRVGVPPGEQYF. DNA for the CDR3: TGTGCCAGCAGGGTTGGAGTCCCCCCGGGGGAGCAGTACTTC.

This clonotype was counted between two and nine times. This rearrangement joins TRBV11-1 to TRBJ2-4; D gene uncertain. V shed 1 base and J shed 0 bases, with 4 bases lying between them. Per the germline V gene, CDR1 is SGHAT and CDR2 is FQDESV (reference sequence). The CDR3 has 14 amino acids. CDR3 sequence (DNA): TGTGCCAGCAGCTTAGGCAAAGCCAAAAACATTCAGTACTTC. Translation: CASSLGKAKNIQYF.

The chain is built from TRBV4-3 and TRBJ1-3; possibly TRBD1 for D (5 bases). Trimming removed 0 bases from V and 1 base from J, with 10 bases in between. The CDR3 length is 16 residues. CDR1 is LGHNA and CDR2 is YSLEER in the germline V gene. The CDR3: CASSQDHGGSGNTIYF. DNA of the CDR3: TGCGCCAGCAGCCAAGATCACGGGGGGTCTGGAAACACCATATATTTT.